The entry below describes one T cell receptor beta chain. The data belong to a study of blood T cell repertoires in COVID-19. Germline V CDR1 and CDR2: SGHTS, YDEGEE. Trimming at V came to 0 bases and at J to 6 bases, leaving 5 bases not matched to a gene. The CDR3 contains 15 residues. As processed by the authors: Amplified reference gene primers provided the basis for estimating nucleated cell counts. The table came from immunoSEQ multiplex PCR; TCRdb's copy has only in-frame clones and leaves some out. The V and J calls and clone size are taken from that table; D and trimming were inferred from the DNA. The table lists roughly 67,000 clones, around 82% of them singletons.

This TCR derives from a man aged 50-60 years with active COVID-19. The specimen was peripheral blood. The chain employs TRBV5-8 and TRBJ1-4; 7 nucleotides match TRBD1. CDR3 coding DNA: TGTGCCAGCAGCTTGGCGGACAGGTCAGATGAAAAACTGTTTTTT. Residues: CASSLADRSDEKLFF. The complete variable domain, with remaining parts taken from reference TRBV5-8 and TRBJ1-4, reads EAGVTQSPTHLIKTRGQQATLRCSPISGHTSVYWYQQALGLGLQFLLWYDEGEERNRGNFPPRFSGRQFPNYSSELNVNALELEDSALYLCASSLADRSDEKLFFGSGTQLSVL.